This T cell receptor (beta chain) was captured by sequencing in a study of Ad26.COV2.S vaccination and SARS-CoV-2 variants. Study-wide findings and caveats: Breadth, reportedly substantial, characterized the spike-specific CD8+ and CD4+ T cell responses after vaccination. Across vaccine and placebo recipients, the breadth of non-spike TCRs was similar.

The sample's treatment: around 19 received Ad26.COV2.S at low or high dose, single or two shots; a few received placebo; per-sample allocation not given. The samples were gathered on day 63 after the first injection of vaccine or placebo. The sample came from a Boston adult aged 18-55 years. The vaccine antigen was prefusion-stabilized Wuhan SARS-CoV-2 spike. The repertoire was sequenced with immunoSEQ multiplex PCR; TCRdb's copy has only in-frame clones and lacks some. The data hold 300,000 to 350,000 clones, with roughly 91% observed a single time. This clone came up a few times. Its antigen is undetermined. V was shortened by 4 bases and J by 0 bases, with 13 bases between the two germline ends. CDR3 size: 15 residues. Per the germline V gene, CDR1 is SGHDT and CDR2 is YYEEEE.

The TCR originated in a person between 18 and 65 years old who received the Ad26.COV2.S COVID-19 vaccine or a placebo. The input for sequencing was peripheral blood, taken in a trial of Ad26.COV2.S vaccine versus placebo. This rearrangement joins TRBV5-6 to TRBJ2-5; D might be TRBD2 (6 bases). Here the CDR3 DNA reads TGTGCCAGCAGCCTCAGGACTATGTACCAAGAGACCCAGTACTTC. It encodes CASSLRTMYQETQYF.